This T cell receptor beta chain appears in the sequencing data of a study of blood T cells in healthy people across ages. CDR1 and CDR2 from the germline V gene are DFQATT and SNEGSKA (reference sequence). This CDR3 is built from 12 residues. Alongside a J-beta primer mix, a sample-barcoded 5' primer served in a second PCR lasting roughly 7 to 12 cycles. TCRdb reprocessed the 5' RACE reads with MiXCR, giving one entry per CDR3 protein. The repertoire holds about 1.8 million distinct CDR3 sequences, with around half as singletons. This rearrangement joins TRBV20-1 to TRBJ2-3, with 8 bases lining up with TRBD1. The sequenced material came from blood. The TCR was taken from a middle-aged woman in good health. CDR3: CRGTGGTDTQYF. CDR3 DNA sequence: TGCAGAGGGACAGGAGGCACAGATACGCAGTATTTT.